This T cell receptor (beta chain) was recovered during a study of T cell responses to AZD1222 COVID-19 vaccine. Comments on this clone: Antigen unknown.

The data were produced by immunoSEQ multiplex PCR, yet TCRdb's version contains in-frame clones alone and is incomplete. This table holds about 120,000 clones, around nine tenths found once. General study findings and limits: Possibly, clonal diversity was underestimated; donors were largely white British and included more females.

The sequence derives from an adult in good health. This sample comprised peripheral blood, obtained on day 0 of AZD1222 vaccination.

The CDR3 region has the DNA TGTGCCAGCAGTTTTACAGGGAAAGAGACCCAGTACTTC. Protein product: CASSFTGKETQYF. The rearrangement uses TRBV12-3 or TRBV12-4 and TRBJ2-5; a weak D match, TRBD1 (6 bases). CDR3 length: 13 amino acids. The V and J ends lost 3 bases and 3 bases respectively, with 8 bases between them.